This T cell receptor (beta chain) was obtained from a study of patients and donors after allogeneic stem cell transplantation. In its sample, this clonotype was seen many times. TCRdb used MiXCR to reprocess the RT-PCR reads, holding one entry per CDR3 protein. In the table there are about 19,000 distinct CDR3 sequences, about 5% of which are singletons. J gave up 4 bases and V 5 bases, and 7 bases lay outside the gene matches. Germline CDR1 is SGDLS and CDR2 is YYNGEE. This CDR3 region has 14 residues. The specimen was blood, either unsorted or a sorted T cell fraction (not recorded which). V is TRBV9 and J is TRBJ2-7; 9 nucleotides match TRBD2. This TCR came from a human donor who was either an allogeneic HSCT recipient or a stem cell or donor lymphocyte infusion donor (not recorded which). It is not recorded whose cells these are; they may come from a transplant donor. The CDR3, as DNA: TGTGCCAGCAGGAGGGGACTAGCAGGGTACGAGCAGTACTTC. Amino acids: CASRRGLAGYEQYF.